The rows below give T cell receptor beta chains drawn from one sample of a study of control samples from healthy donors and cancer patients. Generated by immunoSEQ multiplex PCR, the TCRdb table keeps only in-frame clones and is missing some. The sample yields 35,000 to 50,000 clones, 90% to 95% seen once. The specimen sequenced was blood. The receptors derive from a man aged 60-69 years in good health. Each CDR3 is given with its conserved first and last residue. The D gene is left open where the match is weak. Clone size is shown for a subset of rows, as once, few, many or a class of expanded clone.

len: 13
v_gene: TRBV6-6
d_gene: .
j_gene: TRBJ2-7
abundance: .
CDR3aa: CASSYSMGYEQYF
CDR3nt: TGTGCCAGCAGTTACTCGATGGGCTACGAGCAGTACTTC

len: 15
v_gene: TRBV18
d_gene: TRBD2
j_gene: TRBJ2-7
abundance: .
CDR3aa: CASSPPGGRVHEQYF
CDR3nt: TGTGCCAGCTCACCACCTGGCGGGAGAGTACACGAGCAGTACTTC

len: 14
v_gene: TRBV6-1
d_gene: .
j_gene: TRBJ1-5
abundance: .
CDR3aa: CASSEVGTIQPQHF
CDR3nt: TGTGCCAGCAGTGAAGTCGGGACAATTCAGCCCCAGCATTTT

len: 15
v_gene: TRBV2
d_gene: .
j_gene: TRBJ1-1
abundance: once
CDR3aa: CASSERANMNTEAFF
CDR3nt: TGTGCCAGCAGTGAACGGGCAAACATGAACACTGAAGCTTTCTTT

len: 15
v_gene: TRBV3-1/TRBV3-2
d_gene: .
j_gene: TRBJ2-1
abundance: .
CDR3aa: CASSPFSPGNNEQFF
CDR3nt: TGTGCCAGCAGCCCGTTTTCTCCAGGGAACAATGAGCAGTTCTTC

len: 15
v_gene: TRBV19
d_gene: .
j_gene: TRBJ2-7
abundance: once
CDR3aa: CASRTGAGETYEQYF
CDR3nt: TGTGCCAGCCGAACTGGGGCAGGGGAGACCTACGAGCAGTACTTC

len: 14
v_gene: TRBV30
d_gene: .
j_gene: TRBJ2-2
abundance: once
CDR3aa: CAWRSGRNTGELFF
CDR3nt: TGTGCCTGGAGGTCGGGGAGGAACACCGGGGAGCTGTTTTTT

len: 14
v_gene: TRBV5-5
d_gene: .
j_gene: TRBJ2-7
abundance: .
CDR3aa: CASSLPPGTYEQYF
CDR3nt: TGTGCCAGCAGCCTCCCACCTGGAACCTACGAGCAGTACTTC

len: 16
v_gene: TRBV14
d_gene: .
j_gene: TRBJ2-1
abundance: .
CDR3aa: CASSQGQGRPYNEQFF
CDR3nt: TGTGCCAGCAGCCAAGGGCAGGGGCGCCCTTACAATGAGCAGTTCTTC

len: 14
v_gene: TRBV6-6
d_gene: TRBD2
j_gene: TRBJ2-7
abundance: .
CDR3aa: CASSYLAGWGEQYF
CDR3nt: TGTGCCAGCAGTTATTTAGCGGGATGGGGCGAGCAGTACTTC

len: 17
v_gene: TRBV24-1
d_gene: .
j_gene: TRBJ2-2
abundance: few
CDR3aa: CATSDSEGGANTGELFF
CDR3nt: TGTGCCACCAGTGATAGTGAGGGCGGAGCGAACACCGGGGAGCTGTTTTTT

len: 13
v_gene: TRBV11-2
d_gene: TRBD1
j_gene: TRBJ1-5
abundance: .
CDR3aa: CASSRDRNQPQHF
CDR3nt: TGTGCCAGCAGCCGGGACAGAAATCAGCCCCAGCATTTT

len: 12
v_gene: TRBV9
d_gene: .
j_gene: TRBJ1-5
abundance: .
CDR3aa: CASSDGNQPQHF
CDR3nt: TGTGCCAGCAGTGATGGAAATCAGCCCCAGCATTTT

len: 17
v_gene: TRBV24-1
d_gene: .
j_gene: TRBJ2-1
abundance: once
CDR3aa: CATSDLDAGPKRNEQFF
CDR3nt: TGTGCCACCAGTGATTTGGACGCGGGACCTAAGAGGAATGAGCAGTTCTTC

len: 18
v_gene: TRBV7-9
d_gene: .
j_gene: TRBJ1-5
abundance: .
CDR3aa: CASSHHMTGVIGNQPQHF
CDR3nt: TGTGCCAGCAGCCACCACATGACAGGAGTAATTGGAAATCAGCCCCAGCATTTT

len: 12
v_gene: TRBV4-1
d_gene: .
j_gene: TRBJ2-1
abundance: .
CDR3aa: CASSQGKDPQFF
CDR3nt: TGCGCCAGCAGCCAAGGGAAGGATCCCCAGTTCTTC

len: 12
v_gene: TRBV27
d_gene: .
j_gene: TRBJ2-2
abundance: .
CDR3aa: CASSQNTGELFF
CDR3nt: TGTGCCAGCAGTCAGAACACCGGGGAGCTGTTTTTT

len: 13
v_gene: TRBV19
d_gene: .
j_gene: TRBJ2-6
abundance: .
CDR3aa: CASKTVGANVLTF
CDR3nt: TGTGCCAGTAAGACAGTCGGGGCCAACGTCCTGACTTTC

len: 16
v_gene: TRBV24-1
d_gene: TRBD1
j_gene: TRBJ2-3
abundance: .
CDR3aa: CATSDPGTGTIDTQYF
CDR3nt: TGTGCCACCAGTGATCCCGGGACAGGGACAATCGATACGCAGTATTTT

len: 16
v_gene: TRBV24-1
d_gene: TRBD1
j_gene: TRBJ2-7
abundance: .
CDR3aa: CATSGPSGQSSYEQYF
CDR3nt: TGTGCCACCAGTGGTCCCTCGGGACAGAGTTCCTACGAGCAGTACTTC

len: 11
v_gene: TRBV19
d_gene: .
j_gene: TRBJ1-1
abundance: .
CDR3aa: CASSIGTEAFF
CDR3nt: TGTGCCAGTAGTATTGGCACTGAAGCTTTCTTT

len: 14
v_gene: TRBV9
d_gene: TRBD2
j_gene: TRBJ2-1
abundance: .
CDR3aa: CASSASGGRDEQFF
CDR3nt: TGTGCCAGCAGCGCCTCGGGAGGGCGGGATGAGCAGTTCTTC

len: 16
v_gene: TRBV13
d_gene: .
j_gene: TRBJ2-3
abundance: few
CDR3aa: CASSPPSGRDTDTQYF
CDR3nt: TGTGCCAGCAGCCCCCCCTCAGGGCGGGACACAGATACGCAGTATTTT

len: 14
v_gene: TRBV27
d_gene: .
j_gene: TRBJ1-1
abundance: .
CDR3aa: CASSLGSPRREAFF
CDR3nt: TGTGCCAGCAGTTTAGGGAGTCCCCGGCGCGAAGCTTTCTTT

len: 14
v_gene: TRBV19
d_gene: .
j_gene: TRBJ1-1
abundance: once
CDR3aa: CASSMRGFNTEAFF
CDR3nt: TGTGCCAGTAGTATGAGGGGTTTCAACACTGAAGCTTTCTTT

len: 12
v_gene: TRBV7-9
d_gene: .
j_gene: TRBJ2-5
abundance: .
CDR3aa: CATSRNQETQYF
CDR3nt: TGTGCCACGAGCAGAAACCAAGAGACCCAGTACTTC

len: 15
v_gene: TRBV28
d_gene: TRBD2
j_gene: TRBJ2-1
abundance: .
CDR3aa: CASSKRTSGTAEQFF
CDR3nt: TGTGCCAGCAGCAAGCGGACTAGCGGGACGGCTGAGCAGTTCTTC

len: 14
v_gene: TRBV6-2/TRBV6-3
d_gene: .
j_gene: TRBJ1-2
abundance: once
CDR3aa: CASSTLEGHYGYTF
CDR3nt: TGTGCCAGCAGCACGCTGGAGGGGCACTATGGCTACACCTTC

len: 13
v_gene: TRBV7-8
d_gene: .
j_gene: TRBJ1-1
abundance: .
CDR3aa: CASTLRGSTEAFF
CDR3nt: TGTGCCAGCACCTTGCGGGGTAGCACTGAAGCTTTCTTT

len: 18
v_gene: TRBV7-9
d_gene: .
j_gene: TRBJ1-3
abundance: .
CDR3aa: CASSSIGLTAGVGNTIYF
CDR3nt: TGTGCCAGCAGCTCGATTGGCCTGACAGCCGGGGTAGGAAACACCATATATTTT

len: 14
v_gene: TRBV30
d_gene: .
j_gene: TRBJ2-7
abundance: once
CDR3aa: CAWSDPPGHYEQYF
CDR3nt: TGTGCCTGGAGCGATCCCCCGGGTCACTACGAGCAGTACTTC

len: 14
v_gene: TRBV5-1
d_gene: .
j_gene: TRBJ1-4
abundance: .
CDR3aa: CASSLASRNEKLFF
CDR3nt: TGCGCCAGCAGCTTGGCCTCCAGAAATGAAAAACTGTTTTTT

len: 16
v_gene: TRBV21-1
d_gene: .
j_gene: TRBJ2-1
abundance: .
CDR3aa: CASSPWSGRQNNEQFF
CDR3nt: TGTGCCAGCAGCCCGTGGTCGGGGCGACAGAACAATGAGCAGTTCTTC

len: 11
v_gene: TRBV23-1
d_gene: .
j_gene: TRBJ2-7
abundance: .
CDR3aa: CASSRTYEQYF
CDR3nt: TGCGCCAGCAGTCGGACCTACGAGCAGTACTTC

len: 16
v_gene: TRBV7-6
d_gene: .
j_gene: TRBJ2-1
abundance: .
CDR3aa: CASSLGPAGQYNEQFF
CDR3nt: TGTGCCAGCAGCTTAGGTCCAGCGGGACAATACAATGAGCAGTTCTTC

len: 15
v_gene: TRBV19
d_gene: .
j_gene: TRBJ1-3
abundance: .
CDR3aa: CASTLGRSSGNTIYF
CDR3nt: TGTGCCAGTACCCTCGGACGGAGCTCTGGAAACACCATATATTTT

len: 15
v_gene: TRBV6-5
d_gene: TRBD1
j_gene: TRBJ2-3
abundance: .
CDR3aa: CASSLGQGETDTQYF
CDR3nt: TGTGCCAGCAGCCTGGGGCAGGGGGAAACAGATACGCAGTATTTT